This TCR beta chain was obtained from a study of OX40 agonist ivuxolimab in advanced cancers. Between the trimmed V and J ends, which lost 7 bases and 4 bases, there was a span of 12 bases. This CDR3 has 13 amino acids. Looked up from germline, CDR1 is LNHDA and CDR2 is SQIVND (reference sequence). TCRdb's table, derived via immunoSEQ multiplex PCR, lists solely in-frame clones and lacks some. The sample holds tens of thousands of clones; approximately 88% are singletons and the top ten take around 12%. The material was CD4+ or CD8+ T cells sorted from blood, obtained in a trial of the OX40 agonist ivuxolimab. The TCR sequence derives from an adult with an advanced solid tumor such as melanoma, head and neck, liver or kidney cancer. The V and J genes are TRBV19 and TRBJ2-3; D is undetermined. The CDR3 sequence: CASTPSFSDTQYF. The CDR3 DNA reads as TGTGCCAGTACCCCGAGTTTCTCAGATACGCAGTATTTT.